One T cell receptor beta chain is described in this entry. The data were obtained in a study of blood T cell repertoires in COVID-19. Across the study: Both acute and convalescent COVID-19 samples were obtained from the United States, Italy and Spain. The cDNA or gDNA used as material had been derived from T cells, B-cell-depleted T cells, or PBMCs.

Germline CDR1 and CDR2: SGHRS and YFSETQ. This CDR3 spans 15 amino acids. The V gene end was trimmed by 3 bases and the J gene end by 6 bases; junction bases not matched to a gene: 6. Source study methods: The assay estimated nucleated cells by amplifying reference gene primers. Data came from immunoSEQ multiplex PCR; TCRdb stores just in-frame clones and leaves some out. V and J calls and clone size are given by that table; D and trimming were obtained from the DNA. The table lists approximately 170,000 clones, around 82% of them singletons, with under 12% in the top ten. Sample: peripheral blood. The chain uses TRBV5-1 and TRBJ2-1; TRBD2 matches 10 bases. The TCR was taken from a woman aged 80 or older with active or convalescent COVID-19. CDR3 residues: CASSSGTSAGNEQFF. CDR3 DNA: TGCGCCAGCAGCTCAGGGACTAGCGCAGGCAATGAGCAGTTCTTC.